The 14 T cell receptor beta chains given below trace back to one sample, sequenced in a study of long-term antiretroviral therapy in people with HIV. It was version v3.0 of the immunoSEQ assay that was run at survey level. Profiled with immunoSEQ multiplex PCR; TCRdb holds only in-frame clones, not every one. In the table there are 34,000 or so clones, 70% to 90% of which are singletons. The material was unsorted PBMCs, obtained about 3.4 years after starting antiretroviral therapy. These receptor sequences come from a man aged 18 to 35 with HIV.

V usage is TRBV5-1 and J usage is TRBJ1-1; D is undetermined. CDR1 SGHRS and CDR2 YFSETQ come from the germline V gene. CDR3 length equals 15 residues. Trimming left V 0 bases short and J 3 bases short, with 12 bases between. CDR3 region: CASSLAFGLDTEAFF. CDR3 DNA sequence: TGCGCCAGCAGCTTGGCCTTCGGGTTGGACACTGAAGCTTTCTTT.

The CDR3 DNA sequence: TGTGCCAGCAGGATAAAGCGGAACAATGAGCAGTTCTTC. Encoded protein: CASRIKRNNEQFF. The chain has TRBV11-2 and TRBJ2-1, with a weak D call TRBD2 (5 bases). Germline V gene lookup returns CDR1 SGHAT and CDR2 FQNNGV. Between the trimmed V and J ends, which lost 6 bases and 5 bases, there was a span of 11 bases. This CDR3 spans 13 amino acids.

The CDR3 here is CASSLVGGPQHF. The CDR3 DNA is TGTGCCAGCAGCTTAGTTGGAGGGCCCCAGCATTTT. The rearrangement uses TRBV11-2 and TRBJ1-5; D uncertain. V lost 1 base and J 9 bases, leaving 7 bases between the germline ends. The CDR3 length is 12 residues. Germline V gives CDR1 SGHAT, CDR2 FQNNGV.

As DNA, the CDR3 is TGCGCCAGCAGCCAAGACAGGGGCTTGTACGAGCAGTACTTC. Translating it yields CASSQDRGLYEQYF. V gene TRBV4-3 combines with J gene TRBJ2-7, with D possibly matching TRBD1 (6 bases). Trimming took 0 bases from V and 4 from J, leaving 10 bases between them. The CDR3 has 14 amino acids. Germline values: CDR1 LGHNA, CDR2 YSLEER.

This rearrangement joins TRBV7-9 to TRBJ1-5; D remains ambiguous. This CDR3 comprises 18 residues. The V gene's germline CDR1 is SEHNR and CDR2 FQNEAQ (reference sequence). The ends were cut back, 0 bases at V and 3 bases at J, with 18 bases in the middle. CDR3 protein: CASSLADFERKSNQPQHF. The CDR3 DNA reads TGTGCCAGCAGCTTAGCTGATTTCGAACGCAAATCCAATCAGCCCCAGCATTTT.

This clone was counted only a few times. This rearrangement joins TRBV6-5 to TRBJ1-3; unclear D gene. Germline values: CDR1 MNHEY, CDR2 SVGAGI. With 2 bases removed from V and 8 bases from J, the gap between germline ends came to 4 bases. This CDR3 is built from 11 residues. This chain's CDR3 is CASSYEDTIYF. CDR3 in DNA: TGTGCCAGCAGTTACGAAGACACCATATATTTT.

The gene calls are TRBV19 and TRBJ1-1; D is unclear. Trimming stripped 4 bases from V and 3 bases from J, with 15 bases between. The germline CDR1 and CDR2 sequences are LNHDA and SQIVND (reference sequence). The CDR3 is 15 amino acids. The CDR3 loop is CASSSRRRLDTEAFF. The CDR3 bases are TGTGCCAGTAGTAGCCGACGCAGGTTGGACACTGAAGCTTTCTTT.

This chain joins TRBV27 and TRBJ2-7, with D perhaps being TRBD1 or TRBD2 (6 bases each). Germline CDR1 and CDR2: MNHEY and SMNVEV (reference sequence). V was trimmed by 3 bases and J by 6 bases, leaving 9 bases between them. This CDR3 spans 12 amino acids. The CDR3 region is CASSFRGGEQYF. The CDR3 DNA is TGTGCCAGCAGTTTCAGGGGAGGCGAGCAGTACTTC.

This clone has a single count. This sequence joins TRBV15 and TRBJ1-1; D is uncertain. V was pared by 1 base and J by 0 bases, with 9 bases between. The CDR3 is 15 amino acids. Looked up from germline, CDR1 is LNHNV and CDR2 is YYDKDF (reference sequence). The chain's CDR3 is CATSRGGGMNTEAFF. The DNA for the CDR3 is TGTGCCACCAGCAGAGGAGGAGGGATGAACACTGAAGCTTTCTTT.

This sequence joins TRBV27 and TRBJ2-7, with D perhaps matching TRBD1 or TRBD2 (5 bases each). The V gene lost 4 bases and the J gene lost 3 bases, with 13 bases spanning the gap. The CDR3 runs 14 residues. Germline values: CDR1 MNHEY, CDR2 SMNVEV (reference sequence). This chain's CDR3 is CASSSPGPNYEQYF. The CDR3 nucleotides are TGTGCCAGCAGTTCCCCGGGACCCAACTACGAGCAGTACTTC.

This rearrangement joins TRBV5-1 to TRBJ1-1, with D uncertain. Trimming removed 4 bases at V and 1 base at J, with 8 bases between. The CDR3 runs to 13 residues. CDR1 SGHRS and CDR2 YFSETQ come from the germline V gene. CDR3 residues: CASSPRRNTEAFF. DNA of the CDR3: TGCGCCAGCAGCCCCAGGCGGAACACTGAAGCTTTCTTT.

J is TRBJ1-3 and V is TRBV28; D unclear. Germline V CDR1 and CDR2: MDHEN, SYDVKM. With 3 bases removed from V and 0 bases from J, the gap between germline ends came to 6 bases. The CDR3 spans 14 residues. This chain's CDR3 is CASSLKASGNTIYF. The CDR3 region has the DNA TGTGCCAGCAGTTTGAAAGCCTCTGGAAACACCATATATTTT.

This clone appeared once. V and J are TRBV18 and TRBJ2-1; D gene uncertain. Trimming removed 1 base at V and 10 bases at J, with 14 bases between. This CDR3 is 14 amino acids long. The germline V gene encodes CDR1 KGHSH and CDR2 LQKENI. The CDR3 loop reads CASSPRLGGEEQFF. The CDR3 nucleotides read TGTGCCAGCTCACCACGACTCGGCGGAGAGGAGCAGTTCTTC.

This clone was seen once. V gene TRBV6-4 combines with J gene TRBJ2-2, with no clear D. This CDR3 is built from 20 residues. Trimming stripped 2 bases from V and 2 bases from J, with 24 bases between. Germline V gene lookup returns CDR1 MRHNA and CDR2 SNTAGT. The chain's CDR3 is CASSDPRRLSVASNTGELFF. Written as DNA, the CDR3 is TGTGCCAGCAGTGACCCTAGACGGTTGTCGGTGGCCTCTAACACCGGGGAGCTGTTTTTT.